The subject of this entry is one T cell receptor (beta chain). The sample originates from a study of blood T cell repertoires in COVID-19. The wider study: Collection of acute and convalescent COVID-19 samples took place in the United States, Italy and Spain. PBMCs, B-cell-depleted T cells, or T cells provided the cDNA or gDNA that made up the material.

In the source study's methods: Amplification of reference gene primers was used by the study to estimate nucleated cell counts. Some clones are missing from TCRdb's copy, which holds only in-frame ones; the method was immunoSEQ multiplex PCR. The V and J calls and clone size come from that table; D and trimming were worked out from the DNA. The top ten hold more than 13% of the sample, which has 45,000 or so clones, 88% seen once. The CDR3 covers 13 residues. Germline assignment: CDR1 LGHDT and CDR2 YNNKEL (reference sequence). V was pared by 3 bases and J by 2 bases, with 6 bases between. The sequenced sample consisted of peripheral blood. V gene TRBV3-1 (or the pseudogene TRBV3-2) combines with J gene TRBJ2-3; tentative D call: TRBD2 (6 bases). The sequence derives from a human donor in a cohort sampled during active COVID-19. CDR3 loop: CASSQGLTDTQYF. DNA for the CDR3: TGTGCCAGCAGCCAGGGACTCACAGATACGCAGTATTTT.